These 15 T cell receptor beta chains share one sample of origin, sequenced in a study of OX40 agonist ivuxolimab in advanced cancers. Profiled with immunoSEQ multiplex PCR; TCRdb holds only in-frame clones, not every one. Among tens of thousands of clones listed, about 87% were seen once. Sequencing was performed on CD4+ or CD8+ T cells sorted from blood, taken in a trial of the OX40 agonist ivuxolimab. Source of these receptors: an adult with an advanced solid tumor such as melanoma, head and neck, liver or kidney cancer.

The chain links TRBV28 to TRBJ2-4; a weak D match, TRBD2 (6 bases). Per germline, CDR1 MDHEN and CDR2 SYDVKM. V gave up 5 bases and J gave up 3 bases, with 17 bases separating them. The CDR3 loop spans 16 amino acids. The CDR3 DNA reads as TGTGCCAGCAGTCCCCGGGAGTCTACTCGCAAAAACATTCAGTACTTC. Translation gives CASSPRESTRKNIQYF.

V usage is TRBV5-6 and J usage is TRBJ1-1, with D possibly matching TRBD1 (5 bases). V shed 1 base and J shed 6 bases, with 7 bases lying between them. Germline loops: CDR1 SGHDT, CDR2 YYEEEE. The CDR3 runs to 12 residues. The CDR3: CASSLRGPEAFF. The CDR3 DNA reads TGTGCCAGCAGCTTGAGGGGCCCTGAAGCTTTCTTT.

The CDR3 region is CASSERIMQYF. The CDR3 coding sequence is TGTGCCAGCAGTGAAAGGATAATGCAGTACTTC. The gene calls are TRBV6-5 and TRBJ2-7; D not certain. The CDR3 covers 11 residues. In germline, CDR1 is MNHEY, CDR2 SVGAGI. Trimming shortened V by 5 bases and J by 9 bases, and 11 bases separated the two germline ends.

The V call is TRBV19, the J call TRBJ1-3; D is unclear. The CDR3 contains 16 residues. CDR1 LNHDA and CDR2 SQIVND come from the germline V gene (reference sequence). V was trimmed by 3 bases and J by 0 bases, leaving 12 bases between them. In DNA, the CDR3 is TGTGCCAGTAGTATGTTTCGAGGAAACTCTGGAAACACCATATATTTT. Residues: CASSMFRGNSGNTIYF.

This clone was recorded a few times. The V gene is TRBV19, the J gene TRBJ2-3; TRBD2 might be the D (5 bases). The CDR3 spans 17 residues. From germline, CDR1 is LNHDA and CDR2 SQIVND (reference sequence). V lost 5 bases and J lost 0, with 18 bases in between. The CDR3 coding sequence is TGTGCCAGTAGTCCCCGAAGAGGGTCCCCTAGCACAGATACGCAGTATTTT. Residues: CASSPRRGSPSTDTQYF.

The gene calls are TRBV11-2 and TRBJ1-1; 12 positions match TRBD1. This CDR3 comprises 15 residues. Germline values: CDR1 SGHAT, CDR2 FQNNGV. J lost 11 bases, V lost 1 base, and 8 bases had no gene match. CDR3 DNA: TGTGCCAGCAGCTTAGCAGGGACAGGGGGCGCCTACGCTTTCTTT. Translated: CASSLAGTGGAYAFF.

This clone was picked up one time. The V gene is TRBV18, the J gene TRBJ2-5; D is uncertain. V was clipped by 2 bases and J by 4 bases, with 11 bases between them. Germline loops: CDR1 KGHSH, CDR2 LQKENI. The CDR3 covers 14 residues. The CDR3 DNA reads TGTGCCAGCTCACCAATTTGGAACAGAGAGACCCAGTACTTC. Translation gives CASSPIWNRETQYF.

This clone occurred once. The V gene is TRBV5-1, the J gene TRBJ2-6, with 8 bases that match TRBD1. Germline V gives CDR1 SGHRS, CDR2 YFSETQ. V lost 3 bases and J lost 0; bases outside the gene matches: 5. CDR3 length: 17 amino acids. This CDR3 reads CASSSRDRTSGANVLTF. CDR3 nucleotide sequence: TGCGCCAGCAGCTCCCGGGACAGGACCTCTGGGGCCAACGTCCTGACTTTC.

The sample holds a few counts of this clone. This chain uses TRBV5-1 with TRBJ2-1; 9 bases match TRBD1. The ends lost 4 bases at V and 5 bases at J; junction bases unmatched: 4. Germline lookup yields CDR1 SGHRS and CDR2 YFSETQ. The CDR3 runs 14 residues. CDR3 in DNA: TGCGCCAGCAGCAGAGGACAGGGGAACAATGAGCAGTTCTTC. Translation: CASSRGQGNNEQFF.

This sequence joins TRBV7-9 and TRBJ2-7; 11 nucleotides line up with TRBD2. With V trimmed by 5 bases and J by 5 bases, 11 bases remained unmatched. Germline-derived CDR1 and CDR2 are SEHNR and FQNEAQ (reference sequence). The length of the CDR3 is 16 residues. The CDR3: CASSPDVSGRGDEQYF. The CDR3 bases are TGTGCCAGCAGCCCAGACGTTAGCGGGAGGGGTGACGAGCAGTACTTC.

The chain is built from TRBV7-6 and TRBJ2-1, with 12 bases aligning to TRBD2. The CDR3 spans 15 residues. CDR1 and CDR2 from the germline V gene are SGHVS and FNYEAQ. The trim removed 5 bases at V and 8 bases at J, leaving 7 bases unmatched. The CDR3, as DNA: TGTGCCAGCAGCCAGGGACTAGCGGGCCCCCATGAGCAGTTCTTC. Translation gives CASSQGLAGPHEQFF.

This clone was seen only once. The J gene is TRBJ1-6, the V gene TRBV2; D remains ambiguous. The CDR3 contains 15 residues. CDR1 SNHLY and CDR2 FYNNEI come from the germline V gene. The V end lost 4 bases, the J end lost 2 bases, and 9 bases lay between the germline ends. This chain's CDR3 is CASSVRKAYNSPLHF. CDR3 sequence (DNA): TGTGCCAGCAGTGTAAGGAAAGCCTATAATTCACCCCTCCACTTT.

J is TRBJ2-1 and V is TRBV19; a weak D match, TRBD1 (6 bases). V dropped 3 bases and J dropped 6 bases, with 24 bases sitting between them. The CDR3 is 18 residues long. Germline V gives CDR1 LNHDA, CDR2 SQIVND (reference sequence). In DNA, the CDR3 is TGTGCCAGTAGTATGGAGGCCGGTAGGGGGTACGAGTTCAATGAGCAGTTCTTC. This sequence encodes CASSMEAGRGYEFNEQFF.

This chain uses TRBV11-2 with TRBJ1-2; 7 nucleotides line up with TRBD1. Germline V gene sequence: CDR1 SGHAT, CDR2 FQNNGV. Unmatched junction bases numbered 6, after V lost 3 bases and J lost 5 bases. The CDR3 sequence is 14 residues long. This CDR3 reads CASSFAGGGYGYTF. The DNA for the CDR3 is TGTGCCAGCAGCTTCGCAGGGGGTGGATATGGCTACACCTTC.

This clone was counted once. The chain uses TRBV5-4 and TRBJ1-2; 9 nucleotides align to TRBD1. The CDR3 spans 14 residues. V gave up 1 base and J gave up 8 bases; unmatched junction bases: 6. CDR1 and CDR2 from the germline V gene are SGHNT and YYREEE (reference sequence). As DNA, the CDR3 is TGTGCCAGCAGCTTGCTCGGGACAGGGTACGGCTACACCTTC. Amino acid sequence: CASSLLGTGYGYTF.